This entry describes one T cell receptor beta chain. Its specificity is not known. After removal of 6 bases from V and 13 bases from J, the junction contained 20 bases not matched to a gene. CDR3 length: 16 amino acids. CDR1 and CDR2 from the germline V gene are DFQATT and SNEGSKA (reference sequence). The entry originates in a study of CD8 T cells in ankylosing spondylitis. General study results and limits: The clones that were linked to disease were reported to be significantly enriched in matched synovial fluid samples from ankylosing spondylitis patients. In reactive arthritis synovial fluid and blood, some motif variants had been reported before.

5'-RACE, quantitative and with molecular barcodes, yielded the TCR beta libraries. TCRdb re-called the 5' RACE reads through MiXCR, storing one row per CDR3 protein. Found here are 150,000 to 200,000 distinct CDR3 sequences, around a third of them singletons; the top ten hold about 6.3%. V gene TRBV20-1 combines with J gene TRBJ2-2; 10 bases agree with TRBD2. The sequenced material came from synovial fluid, either unsorted or a sorted T cell fraction (not recorded which). This clonotype was obtained from a male donor with ankylosing spondylitis. CDR3: CSAPKTGLASGVGLFF. The DNA of the CDR3 is TGCAGTGCCCCAAAGACGGGACTAGCGTCAGGGGTGGGGCTGTTTTTT.